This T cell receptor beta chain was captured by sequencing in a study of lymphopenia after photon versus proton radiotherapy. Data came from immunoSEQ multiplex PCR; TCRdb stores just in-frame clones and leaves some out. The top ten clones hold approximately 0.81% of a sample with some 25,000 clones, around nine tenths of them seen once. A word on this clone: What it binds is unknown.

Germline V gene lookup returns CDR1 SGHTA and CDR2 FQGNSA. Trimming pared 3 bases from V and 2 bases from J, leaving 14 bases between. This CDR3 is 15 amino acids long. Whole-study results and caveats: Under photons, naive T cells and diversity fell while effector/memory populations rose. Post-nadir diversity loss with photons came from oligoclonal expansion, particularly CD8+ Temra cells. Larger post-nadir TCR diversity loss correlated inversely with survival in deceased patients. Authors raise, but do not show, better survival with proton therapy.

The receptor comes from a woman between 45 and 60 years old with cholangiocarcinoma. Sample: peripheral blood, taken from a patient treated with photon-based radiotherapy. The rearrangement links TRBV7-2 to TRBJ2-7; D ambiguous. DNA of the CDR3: TGTGCCAGCAGCTTTGCTGTGTTTCTCCCCTACGAGCAGTACTTC. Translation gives CASSFAVFLPYEQYF.